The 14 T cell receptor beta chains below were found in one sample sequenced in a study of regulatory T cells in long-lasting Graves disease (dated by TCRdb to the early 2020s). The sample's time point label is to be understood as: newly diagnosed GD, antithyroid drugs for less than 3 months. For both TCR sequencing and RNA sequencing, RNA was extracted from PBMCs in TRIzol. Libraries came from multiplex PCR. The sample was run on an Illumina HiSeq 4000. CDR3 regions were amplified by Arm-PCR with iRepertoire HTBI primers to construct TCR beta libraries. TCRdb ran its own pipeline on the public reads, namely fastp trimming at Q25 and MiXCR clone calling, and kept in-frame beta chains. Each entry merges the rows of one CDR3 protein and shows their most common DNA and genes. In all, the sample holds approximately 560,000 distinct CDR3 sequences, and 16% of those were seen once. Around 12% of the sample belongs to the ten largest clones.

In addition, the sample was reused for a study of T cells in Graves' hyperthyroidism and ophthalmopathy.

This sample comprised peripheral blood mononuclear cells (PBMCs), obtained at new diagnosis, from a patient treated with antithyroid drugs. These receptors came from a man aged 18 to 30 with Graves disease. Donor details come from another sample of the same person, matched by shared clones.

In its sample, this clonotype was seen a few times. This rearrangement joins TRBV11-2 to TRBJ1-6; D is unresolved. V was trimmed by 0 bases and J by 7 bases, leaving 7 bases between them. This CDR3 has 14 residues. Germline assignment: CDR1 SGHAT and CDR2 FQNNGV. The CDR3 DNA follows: TGTGCCAGCAGCTTAGATCCTGGAAATTCACCCCTCCACTTT. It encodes CASSLDPGNSPLHF.

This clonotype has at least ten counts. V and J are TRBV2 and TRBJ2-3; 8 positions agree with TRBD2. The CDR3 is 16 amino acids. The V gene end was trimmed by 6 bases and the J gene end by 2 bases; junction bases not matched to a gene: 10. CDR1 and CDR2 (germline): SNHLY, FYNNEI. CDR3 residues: CASRAQLADVTDTQYF. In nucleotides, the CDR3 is TGTGCCAGCAGAGCCCAACTAGCGGACGTCACAGATACGCAGTATTTT.

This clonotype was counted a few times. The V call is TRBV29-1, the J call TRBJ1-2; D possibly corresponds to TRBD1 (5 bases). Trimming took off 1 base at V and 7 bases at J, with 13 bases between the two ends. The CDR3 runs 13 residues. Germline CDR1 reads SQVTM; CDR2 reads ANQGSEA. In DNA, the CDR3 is TGCAGCGTTGAAGCGTTTAGGGGCCGTGGCTACACCTTC. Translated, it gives CSVEAFRGRGYTF.

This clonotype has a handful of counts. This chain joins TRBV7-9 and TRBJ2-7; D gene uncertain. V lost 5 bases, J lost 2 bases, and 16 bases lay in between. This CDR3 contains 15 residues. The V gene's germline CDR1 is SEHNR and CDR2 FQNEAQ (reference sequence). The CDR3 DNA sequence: TGTGCCAGCAGCCACAACTCCAGACAACCCTACGAGCAGTACTTC. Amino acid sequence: CASSHNSRQPYEQYF.

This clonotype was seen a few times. CDR3 in amino acids: CASSDSSGRDENEQFF. CDR3 sequence (DNA): TGTGCCAGCAGCGATAGTAGCGGGAGGGACGAAAATGAGCAGTTCTTC. V usage is TRBV6-1 and J usage is TRBJ2-1, with 11 bases fitting TRBD2. The V gene's germline CDR1 is MNHNS and CDR2 SASEGT. CDR3 length: 16 amino acids. After removal of 6 bases from V and 7 bases from J, the junction contained 11 bases not matched to a gene.

This CDR3 is CASSEAVTDTQYF. As DNA, the CDR3 is TGCGCCAGCAGTGAGGCCGTCACAGATACGCAGTATTTT. The chain couples TRBV10-2 to TRBJ2-3; the D is unclear. Trimming removed 2 bases at V and 2 bases at J, with 5 bases between. Germline V gene sequence: CDR1 WSHSY, CDR2 SAAADI. The CDR3 extends over 13 amino acids.

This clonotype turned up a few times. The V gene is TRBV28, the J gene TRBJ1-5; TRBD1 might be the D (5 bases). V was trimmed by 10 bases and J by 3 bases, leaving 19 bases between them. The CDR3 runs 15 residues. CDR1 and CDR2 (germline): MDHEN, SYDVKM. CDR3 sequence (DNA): TGTGCCACGACCGGGGGAACATATAACAATCAGCCCCAGCATTTT. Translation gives CATTGGTYNNQPQHF.

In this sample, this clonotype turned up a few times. The CDR3 sequence: CSARASNEQYF. DNA for the CDR3: TGCAGTGCTAGAGCTTCCAACGAGCAGTACTTC. This sequence joins TRBV20-1 and TRBJ2-7; the D is unclear. Germline loops: CDR1 DFQATT, CDR2 SNEGSKA (reference sequence). This CDR3 spans 11 amino acids. Trimming removed 1 base at V and 5 bases at J, with 6 bases between.

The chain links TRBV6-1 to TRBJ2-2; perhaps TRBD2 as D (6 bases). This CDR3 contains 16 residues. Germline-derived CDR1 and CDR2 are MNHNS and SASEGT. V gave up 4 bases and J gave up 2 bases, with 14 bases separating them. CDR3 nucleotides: TGTGCCAGCAGTGTAACCGGGGGTACTAACACCGGGGAGCTGTTTTTT. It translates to CASSVTGGTNTGELFF.

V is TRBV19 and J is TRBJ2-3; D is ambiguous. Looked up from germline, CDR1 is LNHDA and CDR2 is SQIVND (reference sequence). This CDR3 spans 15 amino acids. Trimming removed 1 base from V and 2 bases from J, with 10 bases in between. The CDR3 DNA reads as TGTGCCAGTAGTATAGGCCCGTGGAACACAGATACGCAGTATTTT. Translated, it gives CASSIGPWNTDTQYF.

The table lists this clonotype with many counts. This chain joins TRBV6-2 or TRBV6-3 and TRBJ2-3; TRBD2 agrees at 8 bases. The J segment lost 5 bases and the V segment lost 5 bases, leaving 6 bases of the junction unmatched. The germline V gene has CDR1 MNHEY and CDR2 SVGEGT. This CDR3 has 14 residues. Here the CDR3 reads CASSDGTSGDTQYF. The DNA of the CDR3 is TGTGCCAGCAGTGACGGGACTAGTGGAGATACGCAGTATTTT.

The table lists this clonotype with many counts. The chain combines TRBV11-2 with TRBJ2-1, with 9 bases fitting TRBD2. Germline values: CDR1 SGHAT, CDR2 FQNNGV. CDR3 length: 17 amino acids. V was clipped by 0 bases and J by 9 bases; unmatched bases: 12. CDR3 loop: CASSLDPFGGLAVEQFF. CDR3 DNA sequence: TGTGCCAGCAGCTTAGATCCGTTCGGGGGACTAGCAGTTGAGCAGTTCTTC. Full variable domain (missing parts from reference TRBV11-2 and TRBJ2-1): EAGVAQSPRYKIIEKRQSVAFWCNPISGHATLYWYQQILGQGPKLLIQFQNNGVVDDSQLPKDRFSAERLKGVDSTLKIQPAKLEDSAVYLCASSLDPFGGLAVEQFFGPGTRLTVL.

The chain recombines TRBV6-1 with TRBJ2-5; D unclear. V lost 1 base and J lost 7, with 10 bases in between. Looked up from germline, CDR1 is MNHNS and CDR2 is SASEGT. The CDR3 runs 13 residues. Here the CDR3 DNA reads TGTGCCAGCAGTGAAGATTCCGGTTGGACCCAGTACTTC. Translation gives CASSEDSGWTQYF.

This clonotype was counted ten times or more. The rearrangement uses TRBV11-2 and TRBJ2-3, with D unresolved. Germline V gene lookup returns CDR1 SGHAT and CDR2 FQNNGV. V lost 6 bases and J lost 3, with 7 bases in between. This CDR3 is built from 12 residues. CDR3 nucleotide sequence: TGTGCCAGCAGTCATAGGACAGATACGCAGTATTTT. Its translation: CASSHRTDTQYF.